One T cell receptor beta chain is described in this entry. The antigen this receptor binds is unknown. Base qualities are not provided; no much larger clone lies one nucleotide away. This record comes from a study of T-cell reconstitution after alpha-beta-depleted transplantation in children (dated by TCRdb to 2016 to 2018). Regarding the complete study: T-cell immune reconstitution after TCRalphabeta/CD19-depleted allogeneic hematopoietic cell transplantation in children was quantitatively tracked in the study by means of TCR repertoire profiling.

The treatment or condition label here, explained by the study, means: allogeneic hematopoietic cell transplantation with graft depleted of TCRalphabeta T cells and CD19 B cells. The transplant recipients were children given TCRalphabeta/CD19-depleted allogeneic hematopoietic cell grafts. Summary of the overall study and its limitations: Over subsequent months, a decline in hyperexpanded clone frequencies was noted, and after one year, T-cell counts and TCRbeta diversity were mostly ascribed to newly produced T cells. Apparently early alphabetaT-cell count recovery about two months after transplant reportedly relied on only several hundred rapidly expanded clones derived from non-depleted graft cells. The high TCRbeta diversity at day 60 in some patients was ascribed to recipient T cells and intrathymic progenitors that had survived conditioning.

The library was made by PCR. Sequencing instrument: Illumina HiSeq 2500. TCR libraries were prepared with molecular barcoding, using unique molecular identifiers to normalize TCRbeta repertoire quantification. The public reads were reanalyzed by TCRdb: fastp trimming at Q25, MiXCR alignment, in-frame beta chains only. Rows matching on CDR3 protein sequence are summarized as one entry with the most common DNA and genes. This sample holds roughly 490,000 distinct CDR3 sequences; more than 9.5% were observed only once. 12% to 15% of the sample is held by the ten biggest clonotypes. CDR1 MNHNS and CDR2 SASEGT are derived from the germline V gene. Trimming takes 8 bases off V and 2 bases off J; junction bases not matched to a gene: 19. Taken from cysteine to phenylalanine, the CDR3 has 18 residues. Just CDR3 DNA is preserved here, 54 bases in frame from base 1.

Recombination joined TRBV6-1 with TRBJ2-3; 7 central bases correspond to TRBD2. Sequences were derived from PBMCs, mostly from graft donor cells, sampled 180 days after TCRalphabeta/CD19-depleted stem cell transplant. The clonotype comes from a female patient aged 2-9 years who had a stem cell transplant for aplastic anemia, so the T cells may come from the graft donor. The nucleotide sequence is given as TGTGCCAGCGGCAGACTAAGCGGGACTCTCAGAATCACAGATACGCAGTATTTT. Protein translation: CASGRLSGTLRITDTQYF.